What follows are 13 T cell receptor beta chains derived from one specimen sequenced in a study of shared clonotypes between healthy human individuals. Produced via immunoSEQ multiplex PCR; TCRdb's table is partial and in-frame only. The repertoire holds roughly 700,000 clones, with roughly 70% as singletons. Material: memory CD4+ T cells sorted from blood. Regarding subset: CD45RA-negative fraction. All receptors come from a woman aged 25 to 39 in good health.

This chain joins TRBV5-1 and TRBJ2-3; D is ambiguous. The germline gives CDR1 SGHRS, CDR2 YFSETQ. The CDR3 is 12 amino acids. The germline V and J ends were trimmed by 1 base and 4 bases, with 4 bases remaining between them. The CDR3 sequence is CASSLNSDTQYF. The CDR3 bases are TGCGCCAGCAGCTTGAATTCAGATACGCAGTATTTT.

The J gene is TRBJ2-1, the V gene TRBV4-1; weak D call: TRBD2 (5 bases). V lost 1 base to trimming and J lost 2 bases, with 9 bases between them. Germline CDR1 reads MGHRA; CDR2 reads YSYEKL. The CDR3 totals 15 residues. This CDR3 is CASSQAPGTYNEQFF. The CDR3 coding sequence is TGCGCCAGCAGCCAAGCCCCGGGAACCTACAATGAGCAGTTCTTC.

The rearrangement links TRBV28 to TRBJ1-5, with 7 bases that match TRBD1. CDR3 length equals 15 residues. Germline V gene lookup returns CDR1 MDHEN and CDR2 SYDVKM. Germline trimming cut 2 bases from V and 5 bases from J; bases unmatched to any gene: 6. CDR3 sequence reads: CASSLGDSPHQPQHF. CDR3 coding DNA: TGTGCCAGCAGTTTAGGGGACAGCCCACATCAGCCCCAGCATTTT. Filled out from reference TRBV28 and TRBJ1-5, the complete variable domain reads DVKVTQSSRYLVKRTGEKVFLECVQDMDHENMFWYRQDPGLGLRLIYFSYDVKMKEKGDIPEGYSVSREKKERFSLILESASTNQTSMYLCASSLGDSPHQPQHFGDGTRLSIL.

The rearrangement joins TRBV19 to TRBJ1-5; D is perhaps TRBD1 (6 bases). Trimming stripped 7 bases from V and 4 bases from J, with 11 bases between. The CDR3 spans 13 residues. Germline CDR1 LNHDA, CDR2 SQIVND (reference sequence). The CDR3 sequence: CASIGQLNQPQHF. CDR3 sequence (DNA): TGTGCCAGTATCGGACAGCTAAATCAGCCCCAGCATTTT.

This clone appeared once. This chain links TRBV5-1 with TRBJ2-1; D could derive from TRBD1 or TRBD2 (5 bases each). CDR3 length: 14 amino acids. Per the germline V gene, CDR1 is SGHRS and CDR2 is YFSETQ. V was shortened by 4 bases and J by 5 bases, with 13 bases between the two germline ends. The CDR3 nucleotides read TGCGCCAGCAGCCCCGGGACGGTAAACAATGAGCAGTTCTTC. Its translation is CASSPGTVNNEQFF.

The rearrangement joins TRBV2 to TRBJ2-7, with unresolved D. V gave up 3 bases and J gave up 4 bases, with 7 bases separating them. CDR1 and CDR2 from the germline V gene are SNHLY and FYNNEI. The CDR3 totals 12 residues. The CDR3 loop reads CASSDSYYEQYF. CDR3 DNA: TGTGCCAGCAGTGATAGTTATTACGAGCAGTACTTC.

This clone showed up just a few times. V and J are TRBV2 and TRBJ2-2; possibly TRBD1 for D (6 bases). The V gene lost 6 bases and the J gene lost 5 bases, with 10 bases spanning the gap. The CDR3 consists of 13 residues. The germline V gene encodes CDR1 SNHLY and CDR2 FYNNEI. CDR3 DNA: TGTGCCAGCAGACGCGGACAGACCGGGGAGCTGTTTTTT. Its translation is CASRRGQTGELFF.

The chain carries TRBV6-6 and TRBJ2-1, with 10 bases aligning to TRBD1. CDR1 and CDR2 (germline): MNHNY, SVGAGI (reference sequence). The CDR3 is made up of 14 amino acids. V trimming: 4 bases; J trimming: 7 bases; junction bases outside the gene matches: 4. The DNA of the CDR3 is TGTGCCAGCAGTTTGACAGGGGGCGGGAATGAGCAGTTCTTC. Translating it yields CASSLTGGGNEQFF.

The chain has TRBV20-1 and TRBJ2-3; no firm D call. Trimming pared 5 bases from V and 8 bases from J, leaving 8 bases between. This CDR3 has 10 amino acids. The germline V gene encodes CDR1 DFQATT and CDR2 SNEGSKA (reference sequence). DNA of the CDR3: TGCAGTGCTGCGCTTGGTACGCAGTATTTT. It specifies CSAALGTQYF.

This clone was observed at least ten times. Written as DNA, the CDR3 is TGTGCCAGCAGCCCCCTCGGGCAGGGGGCGGTAGCTAACTATGGCTACACCTTC. Protein sequence: CASSPLGQGAVANYGYTF. The gene calls are TRBV28 and TRBJ1-2; 8 bases match TRBD1. CDR1 MDHEN and CDR2 SYDVKM come from the germline V gene. CDR3 length: 18 residues. V was clipped by 6 bases and J by 0 bases; unmatched bases: 15.

The rearrangement links TRBV15 to TRBJ2-7; 7 nucleotides align to TRBD2. Germline CDR1 is LNHNV and CDR2 is YYDKDF (reference sequence). The CDR3 is 19 amino acids. The J segment lost 3 bases and the V segment lost 0 bases, leaving 17 bases of the junction unmatched. CDR3 DNA sequence: TGTGCCACCAGCAGAGAAAAACTATGGTCTAGCGGAGAATTCTACGAGCAGTACTTC. Protein: CATSREKLWSSGEFYEQYF.

The rearrangement uses TRBV5-6 and TRBJ2-4, with 9 bases identical to TRBD1. V lost 2 bases and J lost 7; bases outside the gene matches: 4. Per the germline V gene, CDR1 is SGHDT and CDR2 is YYEEEE. The CDR3 covers 14 residues. CDR3 amino acids: CASSFWTGVNIQYF. The CDR3 region has the DNA TGTGCCAGCAGCTTTTGGACAGGGGTGAACATTCAGTACTTC.

Regarding this clone: Being one base from a much bigger clone, this may be a read error. Other DNA sequences in the same sample also yield this CDR3. The rearrangement links TRBV5-1 to TRBJ1-3; tentative D call: TRBD1 (5 bases). The CDR3 runs 14 residues. Germline values: CDR1 SGHRS, CDR2 YFSETQ. V dropped 4 bases and J dropped 1 base, with 9 bases sitting between them. The chain's CDR3 is CASSPGTSGNTIYF. CDR3 in DNA: TGCGCCAGCAGCCCGGGGACTTCTGGAAACACCATATATTTT.